The 16 T cell receptor beta chains below were found in one sample sequenced in a study of PD-1 blockade in classical Hodgkin lymphoma. Brentuximab vedotin exposure varied among the patients, all of whom had relapsed after autologous stem cell transplantation. Some clones are missing from TCRdb's copy, which holds only in-frame ones; the method was immunoSEQ multiplex PCR. The data contain about 98,000 clones, roughly 92% of them seen just once; the ten biggest clones take up 2.5% to 3%. The specimen was peripheral blood mononuclear cells (PBMCs), collected at baseline. The receptors were sampled from a human donor with classical Hodgkin lymphoma.

V is TRBV30 and J is TRBJ2-1; no definite D call. This CDR3 spans 12 amino acids. In germline, CDR1 is GTSNPN, CDR2 SVGIG (reference sequence). The V end was cut by 2 bases, the J end by 4 bases, with 6 bases between. The CDR3 bases are TGTGCCTGGAGTATCCGGTACAATGAGCAGTTCTTC. Amino acid sequence: CAWSIRYNEQFF.

A word on this clone: One end of the junction does not line up with germline, which may come from a read error. The chain links TRBV19 to TRBJ2-7; the match to TRBD2 covers 14 bases. The CDR3 length is 14 residues. From germline, CDR1 is LNHDA and CDR2 SQIVND (reference sequence). In DNA, the CDR3 is TGTGCCAGTAGTACAACCGGGACTAGCGGGAGTGTTCACTTC. The encoded protein is CASSTTGTSGSVHF.

The chain links TRBV7-9 to TRBJ2-6; D might be TRBD2 (6 bases). Trimming took off 3 bases at V and 0 bases at J, with 12 bases between the two ends. Germline V gene lookup returns CDR1 SEHNR and CDR2 FQNEAQ (reference sequence). CDR3 length: 17 residues. CDR3 in DNA: TGTGCCAGCAGCTTTCACCGGGGGTCCTCTGGGGCCAACGTCCTGACTTTC. This translates into CASSFHRGSSGANVLTF.

The chain couples TRBV6-6 to TRBJ1-2, with TRBD1 matching 9 bases. V was pared by 4 bases and J by 7 bases, with 10 bases of the junction left unmatched. This CDR3 comprises 15 residues. Germline CDR1 reads MNHNY; CDR2 reads SVGAGI (reference sequence). The CDR3 is CASSSPGTGIPGYTF. In nucleotides, the CDR3 is TGTGCCAGCAGTTCCCCCGGGACAGGGATTCCTGGCTACACCTTC.

The chain is built from TRBV25-1 and TRBJ2-7; possibly TRBD2 for D (5 bases). Trimming removed 4 bases at V and 4 bases at J, with 14 bases between. Germline CDR1 reads MGHDK; CDR2 reads SYGVNS. The CDR3 consists of 14 residues. The DNA for the CDR3 is TGTGCCAGCAGTGTTGCCCCGGGATCTTACGAGCAGTACTTC. Translated, it gives CASSVAPGSYEQYF.

The chain carries TRBV4-1 and TRBJ1-4; 9 nucleotides align to TRBD1. J gave up 7 bases and V 4 bases, and 7 bases lay outside the gene matches. The CDR3 extends over 15 amino acids. From germline, CDR1 is MGHRA and CDR2 YSYEKL. The CDR3 region has the DNA TGCGCCAGCAGCCTCCGGGACAGGGCGGGTGAAAAACTGTTTTTT. Encoded protein: CASSLRDRAGEKLFF.

The chain carries TRBV7-9 and TRBJ2-2, with 10 nucleotides matching TRBD1. V dropped 7 bases and J dropped 7; count of bases not matched to a gene: 18. This CDR3 region has 18 residues. Germline V CDR1 and CDR2: SEHNR, FQNEAQ (reference sequence). Here the CDR3 DNA reads TGTGCCAGCATCGGCCCATTGCCCGGGACAGGGGTTGGCGGGGAGCTGTTTTTT. Amino acid sequence: CASIGPLPGTGVGGELFF.

The chain carries TRBV14 and TRBJ1-3, with TRBD1 identical over 11 bases. Looked up from germline, CDR1 is SGHDN and CDR2 is FVKESK. J gave up 2 bases and V 4 bases, and 7 bases lay outside the gene matches. The CDR3 contains 17 residues. Here the CDR3 reads CASSRLPGQGAGNTIYF. As DNA, the CDR3 is TGTGCCAGCAGCCGACTTCCGGGACAGGGGGCTGGAAACACCATATATTTT.

The chain joins TRBV5-1 to TRBJ1-2; a possible D gene is TRBD1 (6 bases). V lost 2 bases to trimming and J lost 3 bases, with 17 bases between them. CDR1 and CDR2 (germline): SGHRS, YFSETQ. This CDR3 contains 16 residues. The CDR3 sequence: CASSFGMGAGDYGYTF. CDR3 DNA: TGCGCCAGCAGCTTTGGGATGGGGGCTGGAGACTATGGCTACACCTTC. The whole variable domain, filled in from reference TRBV5-1 and TRBJ1-2, reads KAGVTQTPRYLIKTRGQQVTLSCSPISGHRSVSWYQQTPGQGLQFLFEYFSETQRNKGNFPGRFSGRQFSNSRSEMNVSTLELGDSALYLCASSFGMGAGDYGYTFGSGTRLTVV.

The chain recombines TRBV19 with TRBJ1-5; D call uncertain. CDR1 and CDR2 from the germline V gene are LNHDA and SQIVND (reference sequence). This CDR3 comprises 15 residues. Deletions cut 3 bases from V and 3 bases from J, with 12 bases between. The CDR3 nucleotides read TGTGCCAGTAGTATCTGGGGAACCTACAATCAGCCCCAGCATTTT. Translating it yields CASSIWGTYNQPQHF.

This chain's CDR3 is CASTAPASGNNEQFF. The CDR3 region has the DNA TGTGCCAGCACCGCCCCCGCTAGCGGGAACAATGAGCAGTTCTTC. The V and J genes are TRBV2 and TRBJ2-1; the match to TRBD2 covers 9 bases. There are 15 residues in the CDR3. Germline assignment: CDR1 SNHLY and CDR2 FYNNEI. Trimming took 7 bases from V and 5 from J; bases not matched to a gene: 9.

The chain uses TRBV5-1 and TRBJ1-4; D unresolved. The CDR3 spans 14 residues. Per the germline V gene, CDR1 is SGHRS and CDR2 is YFSETQ. Trimming stripped 0 bases from V and 5 bases from J, with 8 bases between. The CDR3 region is CASSLGRRNEKLFF. The DNA for the CDR3 is TGCGCCAGCAGCTTGGGCAGGAGGAATGAAAAACTGTTTTTT. Combining the CDR3 with reference TRBV5-1 and TRBJ1-4 gives the whole variable domain KAGVTQTPRYLIKTRGQQVTLSCSPISGHRSVSWYQQTPGQGLQFLFEYFSETQRNKGNFPGRFSGRQFSNSRSEMNVSTLELGDSALYLCASSLGRRNEKLFFGSGTQLSVL.

The chain is built from TRBV7-6 and TRBJ1-2, with D unclear. From germline, CDR1 is SGHVS and CDR2 FNYEAQ. Trimming removed 10 bases from V and 3 bases from J, with 21 bases in between. The CDR3 is made up of 15 amino acids. CDR3 DNA: TGTGCCACGACCCCACGCCGGGCCTCACACTATGGCTACACCTTC. It specifies CATTPRRASHYGYTF. Looking up the rest from reference TRBV7-6 and TRBJ1-2 gives the full variable domain: GAGVSQSPRYKVTKRGQDVALRCDPISGHVSLYWYRQALGQGPEFLTYFNYEAQQDKSGLPNDRFSAERPEGSISTLTIQRTEQRDSAMYRCATTPRRASHYGYTFGSGTRLTVV.

The V and J genes are TRBV10-2 and TRBJ2-3; TRBD2 is a possible D gene (5 bases). The CDR3 length is 14 residues. CDR1 and CDR2 (germline): WSHSY, SAAADI. Trimming shortened V by 7 bases and J by 1 base, and 12 bases separated the two germline ends. The CDR3 sequence: CASTGLRGTDTQYF. CDR3 in DNA: TGCGCCAGCACCGGACTTCGTGGCACAGATACGCAGTATTTT.

There are a few counts of this clone. The V gene is TRBV20-1, the J gene TRBJ1-5, with D hard to call. Trimming took off 6 bases at V and 5 bases at J, with 5 bases between the two ends. The CDR3 extends over 10 amino acids. Germline V gene sequence: CDR1 DFQATT, CDR2 SNEGSKA (reference sequence). The DNA for the CDR3 is TGCAGTGCCTCAGATCAGCCCCAGCATTTT. Its protein is CSASDQPQHF.

The chain uses TRBV28 and TRBJ2-1; 12 bases match TRBD2. The CDR3 sequence is 18 residues long. Germline V gene sequence: CDR1 MDHEN, CDR2 SYDVKM. The V and J ends lost 4 bases and 9 bases, in that order; junction bases with no gene match: 16. CDR3 amino acids: CASSSGSPSLAGGSEQFF. The CDR3 DNA reads TGTGCCAGCAGTTCCGGCTCCCCCAGTCTAGCGGGAGGGAGTGAGCAGTTCTTC.